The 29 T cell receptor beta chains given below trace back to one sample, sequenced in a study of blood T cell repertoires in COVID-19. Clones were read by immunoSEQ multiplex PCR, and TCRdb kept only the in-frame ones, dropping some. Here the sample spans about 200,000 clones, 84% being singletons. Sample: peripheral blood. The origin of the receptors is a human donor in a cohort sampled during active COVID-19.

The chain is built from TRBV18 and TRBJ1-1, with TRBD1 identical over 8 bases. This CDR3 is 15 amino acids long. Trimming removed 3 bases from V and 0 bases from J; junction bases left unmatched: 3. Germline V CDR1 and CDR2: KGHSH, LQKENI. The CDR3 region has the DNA TGTGCCAGCTCACCCCCGACAGGGGTGAACACTGAAGCTTTCTTT. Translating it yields CASSPPTGVNTEAFF.

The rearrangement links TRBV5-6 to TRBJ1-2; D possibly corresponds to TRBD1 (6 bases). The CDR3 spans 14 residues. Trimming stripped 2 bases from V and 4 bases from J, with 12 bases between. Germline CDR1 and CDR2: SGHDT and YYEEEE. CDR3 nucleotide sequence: TGTGCCAGCAGCTTCTACAGGGCGGGCTATGGCTACACCTTC. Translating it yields CASSFYRAGYGYTF.

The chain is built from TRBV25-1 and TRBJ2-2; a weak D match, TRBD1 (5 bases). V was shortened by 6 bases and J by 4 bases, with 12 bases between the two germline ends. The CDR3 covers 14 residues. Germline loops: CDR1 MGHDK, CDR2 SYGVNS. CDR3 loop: CASSEDRSTGELFF. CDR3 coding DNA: TGTGCCAGCAGCGAAGACAGATCCACCGGGGAGCTGTTTTTT.

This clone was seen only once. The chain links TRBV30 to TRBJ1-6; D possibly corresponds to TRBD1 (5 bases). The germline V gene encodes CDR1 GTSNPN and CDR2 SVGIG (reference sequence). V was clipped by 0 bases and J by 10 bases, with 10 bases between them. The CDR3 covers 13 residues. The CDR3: CAWSVRRDSPLHF. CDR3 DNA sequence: TGTGCCTGGAGTGTAAGGCGGGACTCACCCCTCCACTTT.

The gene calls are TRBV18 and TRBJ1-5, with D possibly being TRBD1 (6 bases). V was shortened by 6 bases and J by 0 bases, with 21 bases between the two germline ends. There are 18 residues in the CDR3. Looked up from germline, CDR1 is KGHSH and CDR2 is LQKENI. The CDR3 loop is CASSRQPGQGASNQPQHF. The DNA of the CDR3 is TGTGCCAGCTCCCGACAGCCGGGACAAGGTGCTAGCAATCAGCCCCAGCATTTT. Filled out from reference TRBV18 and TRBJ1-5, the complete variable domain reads NAGVMQNPRHLVRRRGQEARLRCSPMKGHSHVYWYRQLPEEGLKFMVYLQKENIIDESGMPKERFSAEFPKEGPSILRIQQVVRGDSAAYFCASSRQPGQGASNQPQHFGDGTRLSIL.

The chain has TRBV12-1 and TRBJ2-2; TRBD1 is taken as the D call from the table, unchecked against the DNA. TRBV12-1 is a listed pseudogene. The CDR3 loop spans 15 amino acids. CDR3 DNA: TGTGCCAGCAGCTTTAGGCAGGACAGAACCGGGGAGCTGTTTTTT. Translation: CASSFRQDRTGELFF.

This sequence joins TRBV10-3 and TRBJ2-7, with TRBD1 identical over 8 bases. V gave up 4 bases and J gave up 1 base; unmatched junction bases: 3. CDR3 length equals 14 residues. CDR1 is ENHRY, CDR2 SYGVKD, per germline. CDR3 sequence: CAISVQGGSYEQYF. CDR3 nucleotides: TGTGCCATCAGTGTACAGGGGGGATCCTACGAGCAGTACTTC.

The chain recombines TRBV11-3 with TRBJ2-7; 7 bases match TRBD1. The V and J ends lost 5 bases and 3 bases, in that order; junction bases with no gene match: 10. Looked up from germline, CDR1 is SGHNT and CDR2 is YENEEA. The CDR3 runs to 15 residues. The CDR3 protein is CASSAGQAALYEQYF. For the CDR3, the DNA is TGTGCCAGCAGCGCCGGACAGGCCGCCCTCTACGAGCAGTACTTC.

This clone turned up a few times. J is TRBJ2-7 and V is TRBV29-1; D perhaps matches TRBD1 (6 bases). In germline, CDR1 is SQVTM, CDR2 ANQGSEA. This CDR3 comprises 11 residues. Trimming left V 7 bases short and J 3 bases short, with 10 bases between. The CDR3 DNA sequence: TGCAGCGGAAAACAGGGCTACGAGCAGTACTTC. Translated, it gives CSGKQGYEQYF.

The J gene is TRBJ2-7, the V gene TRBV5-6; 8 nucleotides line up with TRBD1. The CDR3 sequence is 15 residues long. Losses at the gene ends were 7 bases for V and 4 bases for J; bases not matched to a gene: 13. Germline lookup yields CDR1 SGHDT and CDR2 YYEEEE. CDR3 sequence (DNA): TGTGCCAGCGGCGCGGTGGGCAGGGGGCAATACGAGCAGTACTTC. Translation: CASGAVGRGQYEQYF.

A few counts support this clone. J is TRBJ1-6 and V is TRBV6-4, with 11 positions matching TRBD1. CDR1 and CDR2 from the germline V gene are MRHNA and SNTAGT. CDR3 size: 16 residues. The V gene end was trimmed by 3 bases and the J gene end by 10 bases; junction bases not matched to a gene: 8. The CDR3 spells CASSEQPGQGGSPLHF. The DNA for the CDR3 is TGTGCCAGCAGTGAGCAACCGGGACAGGGGGGATCACCCCTCCACTTT.

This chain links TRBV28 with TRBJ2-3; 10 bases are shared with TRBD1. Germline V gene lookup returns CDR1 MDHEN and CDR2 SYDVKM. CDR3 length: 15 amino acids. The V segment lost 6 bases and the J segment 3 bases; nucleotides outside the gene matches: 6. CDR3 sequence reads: CASRLDRGQTDTQYF. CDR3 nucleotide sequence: TGTGCCAGCAGGCTCGACAGGGGGCAAACAGATACGCAGTATTTT. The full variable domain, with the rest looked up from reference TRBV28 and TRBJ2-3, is DVKVTQSSRYLVKRTGEKVFLECVQDMDHENMFWYRQDPGLGLRLIYFSYDVKMKEKGDIPEGYSVSREKKERFSLILESASTNQTSMYLCASRLDRGQTDTQYFGPGTRLTVL.

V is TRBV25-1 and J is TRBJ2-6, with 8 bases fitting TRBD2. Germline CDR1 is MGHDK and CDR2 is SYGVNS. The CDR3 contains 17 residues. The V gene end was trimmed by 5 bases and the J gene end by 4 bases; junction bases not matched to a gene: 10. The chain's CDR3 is CASSSPPGGSGANVLTF. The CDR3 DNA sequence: TGTGCCAGCAGTTCCCCCCCGGGAGGGTCCGGGGCCAACGTCCTGACTTTC.

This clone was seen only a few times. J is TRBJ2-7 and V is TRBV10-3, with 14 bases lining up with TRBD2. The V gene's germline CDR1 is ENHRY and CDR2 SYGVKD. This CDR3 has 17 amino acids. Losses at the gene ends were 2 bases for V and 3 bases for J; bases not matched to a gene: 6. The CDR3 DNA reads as TGTGCCATCAGTGAGGGACTAGCGGGAGGAGGTTTCTACGAGCAGTACTTC. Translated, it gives CAISEGLAGGGFYEQYF.

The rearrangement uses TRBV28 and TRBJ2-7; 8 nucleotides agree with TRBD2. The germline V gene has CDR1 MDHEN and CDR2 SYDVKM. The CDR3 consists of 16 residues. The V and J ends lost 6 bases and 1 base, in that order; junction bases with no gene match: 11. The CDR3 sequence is CASSQKIKRESYEQYF. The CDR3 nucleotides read TGTGCCAGCAGCCAAAAAATTAAGCGGGAGTCCTACGAGCAGTACTTC.

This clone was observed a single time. The CDR3: CASRRQGWTEAFF. The CDR3, as DNA: TGTGCCAGCAGGCGACAGGGGTGGACTGAAGCTTTCTTT. The rearrangement links TRBV28 to TRBJ1-1; 8 positions agree with TRBD1. The CDR3 is made up of 13 amino acids. V lost 6 bases and J lost 5; bases outside the gene matches: 5. Germline CDR1 reads MDHEN; CDR2 reads SYDVKM.

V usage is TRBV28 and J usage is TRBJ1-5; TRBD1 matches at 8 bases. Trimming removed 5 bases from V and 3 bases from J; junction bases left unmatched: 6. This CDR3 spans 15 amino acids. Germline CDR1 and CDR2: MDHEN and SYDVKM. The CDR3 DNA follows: TGTGCCAGCAGTCCAGGGGGCGCCGACAATCAGCCCCAGCATTTT. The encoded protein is CASSPGGADNQPQHF.

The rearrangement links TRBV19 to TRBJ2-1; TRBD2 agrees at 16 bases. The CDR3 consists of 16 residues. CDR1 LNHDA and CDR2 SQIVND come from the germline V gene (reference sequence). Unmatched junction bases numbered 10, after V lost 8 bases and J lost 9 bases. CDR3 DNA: TGTGCCAGTTCCTCGGGACTAGCGGGAGGGTACTTTGAGCAGTTCTTC. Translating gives CASSSGLAGGYFEQFF.

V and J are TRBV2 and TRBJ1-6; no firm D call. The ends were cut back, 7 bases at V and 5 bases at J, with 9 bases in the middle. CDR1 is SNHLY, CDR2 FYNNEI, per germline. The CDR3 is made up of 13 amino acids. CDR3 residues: CASTVLDNSPLHF. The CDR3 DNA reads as TGTGCCAGCACCGTATTAGATAATTCACCCCTCCACTTT.

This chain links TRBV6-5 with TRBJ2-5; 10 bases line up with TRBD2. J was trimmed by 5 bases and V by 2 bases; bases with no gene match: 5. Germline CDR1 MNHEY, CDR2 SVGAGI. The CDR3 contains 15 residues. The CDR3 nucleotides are TGTGCCAGCAGTTACCTCGAGACTAGCGGGGAGACCCAGTACTTC. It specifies CASSYLETSGETQYF.

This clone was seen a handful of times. The CDR3 DNA reads as TGTGCCAGCTCAATCCGGACAGGGGGCGGCAGCTATGGCTACACCTTC. Its translation: CASSIRTGGGSYGYTF. The chain recombines TRBV18 with TRBJ1-2, with 11 bases matching TRBD1. The germline CDR1 and CDR2 sequences are KGHSH and LQKENI. With V trimmed by 5 bases and J by 4 bases, 9 bases remained unmatched. The CDR3 runs 16 residues.

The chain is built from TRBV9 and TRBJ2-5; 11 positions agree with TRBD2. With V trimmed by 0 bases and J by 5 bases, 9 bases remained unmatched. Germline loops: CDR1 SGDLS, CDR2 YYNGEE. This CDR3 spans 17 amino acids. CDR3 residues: CASSVAGSGRAGETQYF. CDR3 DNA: TGTGCCAGCAGCGTAGCGGGTAGCGGGAGGGCCGGGGAGACCCAGTACTTC.

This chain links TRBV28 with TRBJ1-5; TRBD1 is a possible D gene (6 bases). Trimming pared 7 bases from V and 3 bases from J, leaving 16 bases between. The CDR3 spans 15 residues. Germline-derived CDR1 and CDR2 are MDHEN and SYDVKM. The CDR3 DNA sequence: TGTGCCAGCATCCGGGGGGGGGCGGTCAATCAGCCCCAGCATTTT. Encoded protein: CASIRGGAVNQPQHF.

CDR3 nucleotide sequence: TGCAGCGGCCATAGCGGGACATTACAAGAGACCCAGTACTTC. It translates to CSGHSGTLQETQYF. V gene TRBV29-1 combines with J gene TRBJ2-5; TRBD2 matches 8 bases. The V gene's germline CDR1 is SQVTM and CDR2 ANQGSEA. V lost 7 bases to trimming and J lost 2 bases; unmatched junction nucleotides: 9. The CDR3 extends over 14 amino acids.

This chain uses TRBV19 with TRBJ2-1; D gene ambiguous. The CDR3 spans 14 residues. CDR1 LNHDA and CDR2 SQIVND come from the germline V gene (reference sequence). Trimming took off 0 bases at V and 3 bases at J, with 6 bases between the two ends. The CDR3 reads CASSIESLYNEQFF. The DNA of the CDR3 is TGTGCCAGTAGTATAGAGAGCCTCTACAATGAGCAGTTCTTC. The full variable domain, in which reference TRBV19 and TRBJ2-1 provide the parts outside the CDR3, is DGGITQSPKYLFRKEGQNVTLSCEQNLNHDAMYWYRQDPGQGLRLIYYSQIVNDFQKGDIAEGYSVSREKKESFPLTVTSAQKNPTAFYLCASSIESLYNEQFFGPGTRLTVL.

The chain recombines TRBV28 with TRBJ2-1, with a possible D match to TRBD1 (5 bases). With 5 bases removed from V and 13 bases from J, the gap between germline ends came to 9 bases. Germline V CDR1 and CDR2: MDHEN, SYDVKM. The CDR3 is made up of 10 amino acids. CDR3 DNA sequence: TGTGCCAGCAGTAGGGGTACACAGTTCTTC. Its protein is CASSRGTQFF.

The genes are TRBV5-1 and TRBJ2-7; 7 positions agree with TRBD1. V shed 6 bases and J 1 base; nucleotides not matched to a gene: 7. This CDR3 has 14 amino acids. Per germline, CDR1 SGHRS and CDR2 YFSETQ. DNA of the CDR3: TGCGCCAGCACCGTCTCGACAGGGTCCTACGAGCAGTACTTC. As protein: CASTVSTGSYEQYF.

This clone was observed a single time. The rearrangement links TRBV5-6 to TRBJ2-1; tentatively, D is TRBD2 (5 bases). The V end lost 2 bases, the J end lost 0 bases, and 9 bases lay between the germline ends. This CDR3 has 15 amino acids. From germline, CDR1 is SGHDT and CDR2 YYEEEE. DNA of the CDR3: TGTGCCAGCAGCTTTAGGACTTACTCCTACAATGAGCAGTTCTTC. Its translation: CASSFRTYSYNEQFF. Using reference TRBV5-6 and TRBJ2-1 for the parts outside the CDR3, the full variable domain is DAGVTQSPTHLIKTRGQQVTLRCSPKSGHDTVSWYQQALGQGPQFIFQYYEEEERQRGNFPDRFSGHQFPNYSSELNVNALLLGDSALYLCASSFRTYSYNEQFFGPGTRLTVL.

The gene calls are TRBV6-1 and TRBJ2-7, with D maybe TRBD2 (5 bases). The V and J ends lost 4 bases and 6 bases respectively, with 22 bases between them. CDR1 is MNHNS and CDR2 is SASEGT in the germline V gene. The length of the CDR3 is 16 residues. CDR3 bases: TGTGCCAGCAGTGTTACCTTAGCGCCCCAGGCAGGCGAGCAGTACTTC. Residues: CASSVTLAPQAGEQYF.